This is a list of T cell receptor beta chains from one sample in a study of blood T cell repertoires in COVID-19. Clones were read by immunoSEQ multiplex PCR, and TCRdb kept only the in-frame ones, dropping some. The sample lists over 85,000 clones; around 88% were seen once. Sequenced sample: peripheral blood. These receptors all come from a woman in her 70s with acute or convalescent COVID-19. CDR3s leave out the opening cysteine and the closing phenylalanine or tryptophan. Fields, in order: CDR3 protein, V gene, J gene.

cdr3_aa: AWSAGSGNTIY
v_call: TRBV30
j_call: TRBJ1-3

cdr3_aa: ASSNPGTSGRRGSYNEQF
v_call: TRBV9
j_call: TRBJ2-1

cdr3_aa: ASSETGGLLSGNTIY
v_call: TRBV5-1
j_call: TRBJ1-3

cdr3_aa: ASNGATNEKLF
v_call: TRBV19
j_call: TRBJ1-4

cdr3_aa: ASSPRQAQGPYEQY
v_call: TRBV19
j_call: TRBJ2-7

cdr3_aa: ASSPLAGGPGTDTQY
v_call: TRBV18
j_call: TRBJ2-3

cdr3_aa: ASSLGGMGGYT
v_call: TRBV12-3/TRBV12-4
j_call: TRBJ1-2

cdr3_aa: ASSIGTGELLETQY
v_call: TRBV19
j_call: TRBJ2-5

cdr3_aa: ASSQGQGAMTEAF
v_call: TRBV3-1/TRBV3-2
j_call: TRBJ1-1

cdr3_aa: ASSLEYPAGGSLRSYEQY
v_call: TRBV27
j_call: TRBJ2-7

cdr3_aa: ASSLELTDTQY
v_call: TRBV5-4
j_call: TRBJ2-3

cdr3_aa: ASRETIYETGANTGELF
v_call: TRBV2
j_call: TRBJ2-2

cdr3_aa: ASSKSPPGTD
v_call: TRBV28
j_call: TRBJ2-5

cdr3_aa: ASSFRSFYGYT
v_call: TRBV7-9
j_call: TRBJ1-2

cdr3_aa: ASSYTRGSRGQPQH
v_call: TRBV6-2/TRBV6-3
j_call: TRBJ1-5

cdr3_aa: ASSQGHAGVNSGNTIY
v_call: TRBV14
j_call: TRBJ1-3